This entry concerns a single T cell receptor beta chain. These data are taken from a study of T cell repertoires in ileal Crohn's disease. Clones were sequenced by immunoSEQ multiplex PCR, and TCRdb holds only the in-frame ones, with some missing. The repertoire includes about 14,000 clones, approximately 63% of them detected once, and almost 6% sits in the top ten. The V end lost 8 bases, the J end lost 1 base, and 6 bases lay between the germline ends. This CDR3 spans 11 amino acids. CDR1 is LNHDA, CDR2 SQIVND, per germline (reference sequence). This clonotype was obtained from an adult with Crohn's disease. The chain carries TRBV19 and TRBJ2-7; D might be TRBD1 (5 bases). Sample: ileal tissue. CDR3 in DNA: TGTGCCAGTTCAGGGTCCTACGAGCAGTACTTC. Residues: CASSGSYEQYF.